The rows below give T cell receptor beta chains drawn from one sample of a study of molecular identifiers for immune sequencing clone quantification. MiXCR was run by TCRdb on the PCR reads, yielding one entry per CDR3 protein. The data show around 89,000 distinct CDR3 sequences, under 20% seen once. The sample was naive CD8+ T cells from blood, with Jurkat cell RNA spiked in. The receptors were sampled from a human donor in good health. Some libraries in this study had Jurkat cell RNA spiked in. Both conserved end residues are part of each CDR3. Some rows have no size entry. The others give once, few or many, or a class for an expanded clone.

abundance,v_gene,j_gene,CDR3aa
many,TRBV7-9,TRBJ1-6,CASSPGQGSASPLHF
few,TRBV19,TRBJ2-1,CASSIAGTGSYNEQFF
-,TRBV6-5,TRBJ2-2,CASSYLAGPNTGELFF
many,TRBV5-1,TRBJ1-1,CASSLKQGMNTEAFF
-,TRBV5-3,TRBJ2-3,CASSLAGVPDRQYF
many,TRBV2,TRBJ2-1,CASSGLAAYNEQFF
many,TRBV7-9,TRBJ1-1,CASSSLWTGGSTEAFF
many,TRBV13,TRBJ1-1,CASSLLLGGEGNTEAFF
many,TRBV29-1,TRBJ2-7,CSVDILGTGYEQYF
many,TRBV7-9,TRBJ2-5,CASSLARGGHQETQYF
-,TRBV7-9,TRBJ2-3,CASSPLRDARYF
many,TRBV29-1,TRBJ2-7,CSVADKGRQYF
many,TRBV7-2,TRBJ1-5,CASSLEGGQPQHF
many,TRBV27,TRBJ1-6,CASSYRAPAGSPLHF
many,TRBV7-9,TRBJ2-2,CASSFSPGQTNTGELFF
-,TRBV21-1,TRBJ2-1,CASGKGGLTPGRDEQFF
many,TRBV27,TRBJ1-5,CASRQTGGEQPQHF
many,TRBV13,TRBJ2-5,CASSPGSQETQYF
-,TRBV6-2/TRBV6-3,TRBJ2-2,CASSYLTSGAAGELFF
-,TRBV4-1,TRBJ1-1,CASSQDFSWKYTEAFF
many,TRBV28,TRBJ2-3,CASSLALSGGADTQYF
many,TRBV9,TRBJ1-2,CASSQWDLSLRGYTF
many,TRBV27,TRBJ2-4,CASSWGAKNIQYF
many,TRBV15,TRBJ2-7,CATSRVGGLTYYEQYF
many,TRBV10-3,TRBJ2-7,CAISESSSEIYEQYF
many,TRBV10-2,TRBJ1-5,CASSTGFSNQPQHF
many,TRBV24-1,TRBJ2-3,CATSETRQGSRTDTQYF
many,TRBV25-1,TRBJ2-7,CATDSGTHYEQYF
many,TRBV6-2/TRBV6-3,TRBJ2-1,CASSYWRNEQFF
many,TRBV27,TRBJ1-5,CASTLDSDQPQHF
few,TRBV27,TRBJ2-7,CASSLTSGRTYEQYF
many,TRBV6-5,TRBJ2-5,CASSLRPLARQETQYF
many,TRBV11-2,TRBJ1-1,CASSLRGQGRDTEAFF
many,TRBV29-1,TRBJ2-1,CSALRLGEQFF
-,TRBV27,TRBJ2-2,CASSPQVAGTGELFF
many,TRBV4-3,TRBJ2-3,CASSQVRDHDFTDTQYF
many,TRBV27,TRBJ2-3,CASSLRTSVADTQYF
many,TRBV29-1,TRBJ2-3,CSPRLADSTDTQYF
-,TRBV29-1,TRBJ2-7,CSVGGGPGEQYF
many,TRBV5-1,TRBJ2-3,CASSLFPRPADTQYF
many,TRBV7-9,TRBJ2-1,CASSLGDSSYNEQFF
many,TRBV30,TRBJ2-7,CAWSISGSTEQYF